Presented here are 18 T cell receptor beta chains from one specimen sequenced in a study of cytomegalovirus exposure and HLA in healthy donors. With 60 Vbeta and 13 Jbeta primers, the PCR was carried out. Clones were sequenced by immunoSEQ multiplex PCR, and TCRdb holds only the in-frame ones, with some missing. The data contain 150,000 to 200,000 clones, around 77% of them singletons. The sample consisted of PBMCs. These receptors originate from a man in his forties or fifties in good health and CMV-seronegative.

The chain uses TRBV7-3 and TRBJ2-1, with 10 bases lining up with TRBD2. CDR3 length equals 20 residues. The germline gives CDR1 SGHTA, CDR2 FQGTGA. V was pared by 5 bases and J by 6 bases, with 22 bases of the junction left unmatched. This CDR3 reads CASSKRSASGRATVPNEQFF. CDR3 in DNA: TGTGCCAGCAGCAAACGGTCGGCTAGCGGGAGAGCGACCGTACCCAATGAGCAGTTCTTC.

The genes are TRBV7-9 and TRBJ1-5; no firm D call. Germline values: CDR1 SEHNR, CDR2 FQNEAQ (reference sequence). Trimming took 1 base from V and 5 from J, leaving 6 bases between them. This CDR3 is built from 13 residues. The CDR3 loop is CASSLDVDQPQHF. CDR3 DNA: TGTGCCAGCAGCTTAGACGTAGATCAGCCCCAGCATTTT.

As DNA, the CDR3 is TGTGCCAGCACAGGCCCCGGCACAGATACGCAGTATTTT. The encoded protein is CASTGPGTDTQYF. The chain links TRBV6-5 to TRBJ2-3; D is ambiguous. V shed 7 bases and J shed 1 base, with 9 bases lying between them. Looked up from germline, CDR1 is MNHEY and CDR2 is SVGAGI. This CDR3 has 13 residues.

J is TRBJ2-1 and V is TRBV9, with 9 bases that match TRBD2. This CDR3 comprises 16 residues. Germline values: CDR1 SGDLS, CDR2 YYNGEE. Trimming cost V 0 bases and J 10 bases; bases outside gene matches: 11. The CDR3, as DNA: TGTGCCAGCAGCGTAGTCGGCGGGAGGGGGCTGGAGGAGCAGTTCTTC. Its translation is CASSVVGGRGLEEQFF.

This chain links TRBV7-6 with TRBJ2-1; 7 nucleotides align to TRBD1. The CDR3 loop spans 16 amino acids. The germline V gene encodes CDR1 SGHVS and CDR2 FNYEAQ. Trimming at V came to 3 bases and at J to 0 bases, leaving 5 bases not matched to a gene. The CDR3 sequence is CASSFQGVSSYNEQFF. In nucleotides, the CDR3 is TGTGCCAGCAGCTTTCAGGGGGTTTCCTCCTACAATGAGCAGTTCTTC.

This chain connects TRBV5-1 to TRBJ2-1, with D uncertain. CDR1 and CDR2 (germline): SGHRS, YFSETQ. The CDR3 has 15 residues. Trimming stripped 0 bases from V and 0 bases from J, with 7 bases between. The CDR3 loop is CASSLEESSYNEQFF. Here the CDR3 DNA reads TGCGCCAGCAGCTTGGAGGAGAGCTCCTACAATGAGCAGTTCTTC.

The CDR3 sequence is CASSPRGTGGYEQYF. The CDR3, as DNA: TGTGCCAGCAGCCCTCGAGGGACAGGGGGCTACGAGCAGTACTTC. The chain carries TRBV27 and TRBJ2-7; 11 bases line up with TRBD1. Germline trimming cut 6 bases from V and 3 bases from J; bases unmatched to any gene: 7. This CDR3 has 15 amino acids. Germline V gives CDR1 MNHEY, CDR2 SMNVEV (reference sequence).

The V call is TRBV27, the J call TRBJ2-5, with no clear D. Germline values: CDR1 MNHEY, CDR2 SMNVEV (reference sequence). The V and J ends lost 6 bases and 1 base respectively, with 9 bases between them. The CDR3 sequence is 13 residues long. The CDR3 DNA follows: TGTGCCAGCAGGAGCCCGGGCCAAGAGACCCAGTACTTC. Translation gives CASRSPGQETQYF.

The chain has TRBV7-3 and TRBJ2-1; TRBD1 matches 7 bases. J gave up 10 bases and V 5 bases, and 11 bases lay outside the gene matches. Germline CDR1 and CDR2: SGHTA and FQGTGA. CDR3 length equals 14 residues. CDR3 sequence: CASSIDGTAREQFF. CDR3 DNA: TGTGCCAGCAGCATAGATGGGACAGCTAGGGAGCAGTTCTTC.

This clone is a singleton in its sample. The chain joins TRBV2 to TRBJ2-3, with 13 bases aligning to TRBD2. The length of the CDR3 is 16 residues. Trimming at V came to 7 bases and at J to 4 bases, leaving 8 bases not matched to a gene. Germline lookup yields CDR1 SNHLY and CDR2 FYNNEI. The chain's CDR3 is CASTVLAGGPADTQYF. CDR3 DNA: TGTGCCAGCACGGTACTAGCGGGAGGGCCTGCAGATACGCAGTATTTT.

The chain joins TRBV30 to TRBJ1-5; possible D gene TRBD1, 6 bases. V was shortened by 0 bases and J by 4 bases, with 13 bases between the two germline ends. CDR3 size: 15 residues. Germline V gene lookup returns CDR1 GTSNPN and CDR2 SVGIG (reference sequence). The CDR3 region has the DNA TGTGCCTGGAGTGTACTCCAGGGGAATAATCAGCCCCAGCATTTT. This sequence encodes CAWSVLQGNNQPQHF.

V and J are TRBV5-1 and TRBJ2-2; 11 positions match TRBD2. The CDR3 is made up of 15 amino acids. With 7 bases clipped from V and 5 bases from J, the junction kept 7 bases outside the gene matches. Germline V lookup: CDR1 SGHRS, CDR2 YFSETQ. The CDR3 loop reads CASQFTSGSTGELFF. CDR3 nucleotide sequence: TGCGCCAGCCAATTCACTAGCGGGAGTACCGGGGAGCTGTTTTTT.

V gene TRBV28 combines with J gene TRBJ1-1; D not certain. The V gene lost 6 bases and the J gene lost 4 bases, with 9 bases spanning the gap. The CDR3 contains 12 residues. Per germline, CDR1 MDHEN and CDR2 SYDVKM. CDR3 protein: CASSRQGTEAFF. CDR3 coding DNA: TGTGCCAGCAGCAGACAAGGCACTGAAGCTTTCTTT.

The chain couples TRBV6-6 to TRBJ1-4; 9 bases are a match to TRBD1. CDR1 MNHNY and CDR2 SVGAGI come from the germline V gene (reference sequence). CDR3 length: 14 residues. V gave up 6 bases and J gave up 5 bases; unmatched junction bases: 4. The CDR3 region is CASSPGTGNEKLFF. CDR3 nucleotide sequence: TGTGCCAGCAGCCCCGGGACAGGGAATGAAAAACTGTTTTTT.

The chain carries TRBV10-2 and TRBJ2-1; 10 nucleotides agree with TRBD2. Germline V CDR1 and CDR2: WSHSY, SAAADI. Trimming removed 6 bases from V and 9 bases from J; junction bases left unmatched: 11. The CDR3 loop spans 15 amino acids. In nucleotides, the CDR3 is TGCGCCAGCAGGGTTCGGAGCGGGAGGGCGTCTGAGCAGTTCTTC. Translation gives CASRVRSGRASEQFF.

This CDR3 is CASSLTGLRNSPLHF. The CDR3 bases are TGTGCCAGCAGTTTAACGGGGTTGAGGAATTCACCCCTCCACTTT. The chain employs TRBV28 and TRBJ1-6, with D uncertain. Germline V gene sequence: CDR1 MDHEN, CDR2 SYDVKM. Trimming shortened V by 2 bases and J by 7 bases, and 12 bases separated the two germline ends. CDR3 length: 15 amino acids.

This clone has only a few counts. This chain connects TRBV7-9 to TRBJ2-3; TRBD1 matches at 7 bases. This CDR3 has 15 residues. CDR1 is SEHNR and CDR2 is FQNEAQ in the germline V gene (reference sequence). The ends lost 4 bases at V and 6 bases at J; junction bases unmatched: 10. This chain's CDR3 is CASSSRAEGADTQYF. For the CDR3, the DNA is TGTGCCAGCAGCTCCCGGGCAGAGGGGGCCGATACGCAGTATTTT.

This clone was recorded only once. The gene calls are TRBV28 and TRBJ1-2; tentative D call: TRBD1 (6 bases). The germline gives CDR1 MDHEN, CDR2 SYDVKM. This CDR3 contains 15 residues. V was shortened by 2 bases and J by 10 bases, with 20 bases between the two germline ends. The CDR3 bases are TGTGCCAGCAGTTTAACCCGCCAGAAGGGGGTATCCTACACCTTC. It is translated as CASSLTRQKGVSYTF.